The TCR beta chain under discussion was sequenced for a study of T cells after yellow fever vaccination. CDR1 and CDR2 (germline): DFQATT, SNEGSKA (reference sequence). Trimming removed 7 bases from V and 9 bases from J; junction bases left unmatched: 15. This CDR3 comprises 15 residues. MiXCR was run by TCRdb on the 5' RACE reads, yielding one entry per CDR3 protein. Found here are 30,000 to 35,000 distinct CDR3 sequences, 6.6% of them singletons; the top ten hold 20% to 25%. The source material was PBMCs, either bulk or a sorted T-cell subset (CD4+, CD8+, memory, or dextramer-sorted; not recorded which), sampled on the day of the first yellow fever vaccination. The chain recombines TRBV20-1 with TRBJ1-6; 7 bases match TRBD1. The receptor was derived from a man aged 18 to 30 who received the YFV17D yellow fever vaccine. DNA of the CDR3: TGCAGTGTTATTGGGGGAGGGGGCATCGGTTCACCCCTCCACTTT. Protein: CSVIGGGGIGSPLHF.